This record concerns one TCR beta chain sequence. Its specificity is not known. TCRdb reanalysed the 5' RACE reads using MiXCR and keeps one entry per CDR3 protein. The table includes approximately 700,000 distinct CDR3 sequences, 18% detected once. The V gene lost 3 bases and the J gene lost 5 bases, with 8 bases spanning the gap. Germline assignment: CDR1 DFQATT and CDR2 SNEGSKA (reference sequence). The CDR3 covers 11 residues. No donor was unhealthy or non-Caucasian. The entry originates in a study of identical twins. Study outcomes and limitations: Twins showed weaker excess sharing in their beta out-of-frame sequences. Invariant MAIT and iNKT cells may have partly biased zero-insertion analyses.

This same sample was also taken into another study, of T cells expressing NK-cell markers. That paper notes: A range of about 1.0-7.0% of CD8+ T cells consisted of dominant NKG2C+ clonotypes in 6 or 7 donors.

The chain couples TRBV20-1 to TRBJ2-7; D remains unclear. The sample comprised PBMCs. This TCR was sampled from a woman between 18 and 29 years old in good health. CDR3 DNA: TGCAGTGCTAGTGTGGGTGACGAGCAGTACTTC. Translation: CSASVGDEQYF.